This T cell receptor (beta chain) was found in a study of blood T cell repertoires in COVID-19. Across the study: Collection of acute and convalescent COVID-19 samples took place in the United States, Italy and Spain. Sample material is recorded as cDNA or gDNA derived from T cells, B-cell-depleted T cells, or PBMCs.

CDR1 is LGHDT, CDR2 YNNKEL, per germline (reference sequence). This CDR3 region has 16 residues. The V gene lost 0 bases and the J gene lost 0 bases, with 10 bases spanning the gap. As handled by the study authors: Counts of nucleated cells, estimated from reference gene primer amplification, were obtained. Repertoires were generated with immunoSEQ multiplex PCR, while TCRdb's copy carries only in-frame clones and drops some. The V and J calls and clone size were taken over from that table, and D and trimming were inferred from the DNA. This table holds more than 150,000 clones, approximately 79% found once.

Input material: peripheral blood. The rearrangement uses TRBV3-1 (or the pseudogene TRBV3-2) and TRBJ2-3; no definite D call. The sequence came from a man over 45 who had recovered from COVID-19. In DNA, the CDR3 is TGTGCCAGCAGCCAAGATTGGTCGCGGAGCACAGATACGCAGTATTTT. It codes for CASSQDWSRSTDTQYF.